The 27 T cell receptor beta chains given below trace back to one sample, sequenced in a study of Graves' ophthalmopathy and Graves' hyperthyroidism. RNA transcripts provided the template for amplifying TCR beta CDR3 regions. Second-round multiplex PCR came after a first-round RT-PCR that employed HTBI primers. Using its own MiXCR run on the multiplex PCR reads, TCRdb lists one record per CDR3 protein. The sample consists of about 500,000 distinct CDR3 sequences, around 14% of them appearing once. Sequencing used blood. These receptor sequences come from a woman in her twenties or thirties with Graves' ophthalmopathy.

In its sample, this clonotype was seen many times. The chain has TRBV5-1 and TRBJ1-1, with no clear D. V was clipped by 8 bases and J by 0 bases, with 11 bases between them. CDR3 length equals 13 residues. Germline CDR1 and CDR2: SGHRS and YFSETQ. DNA for the CDR3: TGCGCCAGGGAAGGAGACCTGAACACTGAAGCTTTCTTT. This sequence encodes CAREGDLNTEAFF.

This clonotype was detected ten times or more. The gene calls are TRBV29-1 and TRBJ2-4; D uncertain. The CDR3 runs to 14 residues. From germline, CDR1 is SQVTM and CDR2 ANQGSEA. V was clipped by 5 bases and J by 0 bases, with 11 bases between them. The CDR3 spells CSVLPTQAKNIQYF. The DNA of the CDR3 is TGCAGCGTTCTCCCGACCCAAGCCAAAAACATTCAGTACTTC.

The sample holds a few counts of this clonotype. This chain uses TRBV15 with TRBJ1-5, with D hard to call. The CDR3 runs 15 residues. Germline values: CDR1 LNHNV, CDR2 YYDKDF (reference sequence). V shed 2 bases and J shed 0 bases, with 8 bases lying between them. The chain's CDR3 is CATSRSGNSNQPQHF. The CDR3 DNA is TGTGCCACCAGCAGAAGCGGAAATAGCAATCAGCCCCAGCATTTT.

This clonotype was seen at least ten times. This chain joins TRBV11-2 and TRBJ2-5; D unclear. V gave up 3 bases and J gave up 5 bases, with 13 bases separating them. The CDR3 is 14 residues long. Germline assignment: CDR1 SGHAT and CDR2 FQNNGV. This chain's CDR3 is CASSFTGRWETQYF. CDR3 bases: TGTGCCAGCAGCTTCACCGGCCGATGGGAGACCCAGTACTTC.

The chain combines TRBV6-2 or TRBV6-3 with TRBJ2-7; D may correspond to TRBD1 or TRBD2 (5 bases each). From germline, CDR1 is MNHEY and CDR2 SVGEGT. The germline V and J ends were trimmed by 11 bases and 7 bases, with 21 bases remaining between them. The CDR3 totals 13 residues. The CDR3 DNA sequence: TGTGCCGCCACTGATGGGACCCCTACGGAGCAGTACTTC. Residues: CAATDGTPTEQYF.

The gene calls are TRBV27 and TRBJ2-7; D gene uncertain. The CDR3 sequence is 11 residues long. Looked up from germline, CDR1 is MNHEY and CDR2 is SMNVEV (reference sequence). The V and J ends lost 8 bases and 0 bases respectively, with 5 bases between them. The CDR3 is CASLGSYEQYF. CDR3 nucleotide sequence: TGTGCCAGCTTAGGCTCCTACGAGCAGTACTTC.

Ten or more counts support this clonotype. The V gene is TRBV20-1, the J gene TRBJ1-1, with D unclear. The CDR3 sequence is 16 residues long. Germline V gene lookup returns CDR1 DFQATT and CDR2 SNEGSKA (reference sequence). V was pared by 3 bases and J by 5 bases, with 22 bases between. The CDR3 bases are TGCAGTGCTAGGGATAGGACGCTTGCCCGCGATACTGAAGCTTTCTTT. It encodes CSARDRTLARDTEAFF.

V gene TRBV6-5 combines with J gene TRBJ1-3, with D hard to call. CDR1 is MNHEY, CDR2 SVGAGI, per germline. The CDR3 length is 15 residues. V was shortened by 0 bases and J by 1 base, with 7 bases between the two germline ends. The CDR3, as DNA: TGTGCCAGCAGTTACTCGGTTCTTTCTGGAAACACCATATATTTT. Translated: CASSYSVLSGNTIYF.

This clonotype has ten or more counts. The chain couples TRBV20-1 to TRBJ1-1; tentatively, D is TRBD1 (6 bases). Germline V lookup: CDR1 DFQATT, CDR2 SNEGSKA (reference sequence). The CDR3 runs to 13 residues. Trimming took off 1 base at V and 7 bases at J, with 13 bases between the two ends. In nucleotides, the CDR3 is TGCAGTGCTAGAGCGGGCGGGGGCGTTGAAGCTTTCTTT. Translating gives CSARAGGGVEAFF.

This clonotype was recorded many times. The chain carries TRBV6-1 and TRBJ1-2; D is uncertain. The CDR3 loop spans 12 amino acids. The germline CDR1 and CDR2 sequences are MNHNS and SASEGT. V lost 9 bases to trimming and J lost 4 bases, with 12 bases between them. CDR3 amino acids: CASKRETYGYTF. The CDR3, as DNA: TGTGCCAGTAAACGGGAGACCTATGGCTACACCTTC.

As to this clonotype: Just one base apart from a much larger clone, this may be a read error. The DNA is left out, because the CDR3 cannot be placed on it with certainty; the CDR3 is given as TCRdb lists it. The V gene is TRBV20-1, the J gene TRBJ2-2; the table's TRBD1 call for D was not verified on the DNA. The germline V gene encodes CDR1 DFQATT and CDR2 SNEGSKA (reference sequence). Ends included, the CDR3 has 15 residues. CDR3: CSARDVAWGSGELCF.

This clonotype was detected ten times or more. The chain is built from TRBV6-1 and TRBJ1-2, with 7 nucleotides matching TRBD1. The CDR3 spans 11 residues. With 4 bases clipped from V and 9 bases from J, the junction kept 2 bases outside the gene matches. Germline assignment: CDR1 MNHNS and CDR2 SASEGT. The CDR3 sequence is CASSVQGSYTF. The CDR3, as DNA: TGTGCCAGCAGTGTACAGGGGAGCTACACCTTC.

This clonotype was picked up many times. This chain joins TRBV20-1 and TRBJ2-7; the match to TRBD1 covers 8 bases. V shed 2 bases and J 3 bases; nucleotides not matched to a gene: 9. In germline, CDR1 is DFQATT, CDR2 SNEGSKA (reference sequence). This CDR3 comprises 15 residues. As DNA, the CDR3 is TGCAGTGCTAGATCCCTGGACAGGGAAAGCTACGAGCAGTACTTC. This codes for CSARSLDRESYEQYF.

In this sample, this clonotype turned up many times. The rearrangement joins TRBV7-2 to TRBJ1-2; tentatively, D is TRBD1 (5 bases). Trimming pared 5 bases from V and 7 bases from J, leaving 14 bases between. The CDR3 is made up of 13 amino acids. The germline CDR1 and CDR2 sequences are SGHTA and FQGNSA. For the CDR3, the DNA is TGTGCCAGCAGCACTACACGGGGGAGTGGCTACACCTTC. Protein sequence: CASSTTRGSGYTF.

The gene calls are TRBV7-9 and TRBJ2-7, with 11 bases aligning to TRBD1. The V gene end was trimmed by 5 bases and the J gene end by 6 bases; junction bases not matched to a gene: 9. The CDR3 consists of 15 residues. Germline V gives CDR1 SEHNR, CDR2 FQNEAQ (reference sequence). The CDR3 nucleotides read TGTGCCAGCAGCCGATCTGGACAGGGGGCAAGCGAGCAGTACTTC. This sequence encodes CASSRSGQGASEQYF.

The sample holds many counts of this clonotype. This chain joins TRBV30 and TRBJ1-1; D uncertain. The germline V gene has CDR1 GTSNPN and CDR2 SVGIG (reference sequence). V lost 0 bases and J 1 base, leaving 6 bases between the germline ends. This CDR3 comprises 13 residues. The CDR3 sequence is CAWSVWPNTEAFF. For the CDR3, the DNA is TGTGCCTGGAGTGTTTGGCCGAACACTGAAGCTTTCTTT.

This sequence joins TRBV20-1 and TRBJ2-2; D perhaps matches TRBD1 (6 bases). The V and J ends lost 3 bases and 7 bases respectively, with 15 bases between them. The length of the CDR3 is 14 residues. Per the germline V gene, CDR1 is DFQATT and CDR2 is SNEGSKA (reference sequence). CDR3: CSARDRQNLGELFF. Written as DNA, the CDR3 is TGCAGTGCTAGGGACAGACAAAACCTCGGGGAGCTGTTTTTT.

This clonotype was observed at least ten times. This chain joins TRBV30 and TRBJ1-1; D unclear. The germline gives CDR1 GTSNPN, CDR2 SVGIG (reference sequence). The CDR3 extends over 12 amino acids. The ends were cut back, 3 bases at V and 5 bases at J, with 10 bases in the middle. The CDR3 sequence: CAWRRGWTEAFF. The CDR3 DNA sequence: TGTGCCTGGAGGCGGGGATGGACTGAAGCTTTCTTT. The full variable domain, with the rest looked up from reference TRBV30 and TRBJ1-1, is SQTIHQWPATLVQPVGSPLSLECTVEGTSNPNLYWYRQAAGRGLQLLFYSVGIGQISSEVPQNLSASRPQDRQFILSSKKLLLSDSGFYLCAWRRGWTEAFFGQGTRLTVV.

This clonotype is a singleton in its sample. The chain employs TRBV7-8 and TRBJ1-1; 8 bases fit TRBD1. Germline V gives CDR1 SGHVS, CDR2 FQNEAQ. CDR3 size: 15 residues. Trimming cost V 6 bases and J 3 bases; bases outside gene matches: 9. CDR3: CASSTGTGLDTEAFF. The CDR3 DNA reads TGTGCCAGCAGTACCGGGACAGGTCTGGACACTGAAGCTTTCTTT.

This clonotype was picked up many times. The chain is built from TRBV7-9 and TRBJ1-5; D gene uncertain. V lost 4 bases, J lost 6 bases, and 10 bases lay in between. The germline gives CDR1 SEHNR, CDR2 FQNEAQ (reference sequence). The CDR3 loop spans 13 amino acids. CDR3 amino acids: CASSSTSGQPQHF. For the CDR3, the DNA is TGTGCCAGCAGCTCGACTTCCGGTCAGCCCCAGCATTTT.

This clonotype was picked up a small number of times. The chain employs TRBV5-1 and TRBJ1-2; the match to TRBD1 covers 10 bases. V dropped 4 bases and J dropped 5; count of bases not matched to a gene: 8. From germline, CDR1 is SGHRS and CDR2 YFSETQ. This CDR3 region has 15 residues. For the CDR3, the DNA is TGCGCCAGCAGCCCGAGACAGGGGGCCAAGTATGGCTACACCTTC. Amino acids: CASSPRQGAKYGYTF.

The sample holds many counts of this clonotype. The chain has TRBV10-3 and TRBJ2-7, with 13 positions matching TRBD2. CDR1 is ENHRY, CDR2 SYGVKD, per germline. The V segment lost 4 bases and the J segment 5 bases; nucleotides outside the gene matches: 8. This CDR3 spans 16 amino acids. The CDR3 protein is CAISGKLAGGNHEQYF. The CDR3 bases are TGTGCCATCAGTGGAAAACTAGCGGGGGGGAACCACGAGCAGTACTTC.

This clonotype was recorded many times. This chain joins TRBV5-1 and TRBJ2-7; TRBD1 matches at 9 bases. The germline V gene has CDR1 SGHRS and CDR2 YFSETQ. This CDR3 comprises 16 residues. After removal of 4 bases from V and 3 bases from J, the junction contained 11 bases not matched to a gene. The CDR3 DNA reads TGCGCCAGCAGCACGGGCCGGGACAGGGTTAACTACGAGCAGTACTTC. This gives the protein CASSTGRDRVNYEQYF.

The V and J genes are TRBV20-1 and TRBJ2-7; possible D gene TRBD1, 6 bases. The CDR3 covers 14 residues. Germline CDR1 reads DFQATT; CDR2 reads SNEGSKA (reference sequence). The germline V and J ends were trimmed by 6 bases and 0 bases, with 15 bases remaining between them. Written as DNA, the CDR3 is TGCAGTGCCATCTCCGGGACACACTCCTACGAGCAGTACTTC. Its protein product is CSAISGTHSYEQYF.

This clonotype came up many times. The rearrangement links TRBV10-3 to TRBJ2-5, with D possibly matching TRBD2 (6 bases). The CDR3 has 15 residues. With 2 bases removed from V and 5 bases from J, the gap between germline ends came to 15 bases. Germline-derived CDR1 and CDR2 are ENHRY and SYGVKD. This CDR3 is CAISEGAGDSETQYF. The CDR3 DNA reads as TGTGCCATCAGTGAGGGGGCCGGGGACTCGGAGACCCAGTACTTC.

This clonotype was observed many times. The chain carries TRBV2 and TRBJ1-6; possibly TRBD1 for D (6 bases). The CDR3 covers 15 residues. Germline CDR1 is SNHLY and CDR2 is FYNNEI. Trimming removed 5 bases at V and 14 bases at J, with 22 bases between. The CDR3 here is CASSSGQRKRSALHF. The CDR3, as DNA: TGTGCCAGCAGTTCCGGACAGCGCAAAAGGTCCGCCCTCCACTTT.

The gene calls are TRBV2 and TRBJ1-3; unclear D gene. The length of the CDR3 is 12 residues. Germline CDR1 and CDR2: SNHLY and FYNNEI. The V gene lost 4 bases and the J gene lost 4 bases, with 5 bases spanning the gap. CDR3: CASSAGGNTIYF. CDR3 coding DNA: TGTGCCAGCAGTGCGGGCGGAAACACCATATATTTT.